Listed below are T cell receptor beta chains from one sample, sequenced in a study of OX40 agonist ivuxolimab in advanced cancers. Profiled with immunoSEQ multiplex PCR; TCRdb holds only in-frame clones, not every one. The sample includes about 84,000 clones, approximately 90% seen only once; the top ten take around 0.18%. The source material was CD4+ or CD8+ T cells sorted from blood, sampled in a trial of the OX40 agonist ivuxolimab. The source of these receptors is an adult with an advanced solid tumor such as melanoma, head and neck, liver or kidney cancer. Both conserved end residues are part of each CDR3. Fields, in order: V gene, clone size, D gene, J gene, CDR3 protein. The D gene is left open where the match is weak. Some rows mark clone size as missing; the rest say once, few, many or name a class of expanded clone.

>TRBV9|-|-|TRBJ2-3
CASSVGMDTQYF
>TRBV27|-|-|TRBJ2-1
CASSPTPTGSNEQFF
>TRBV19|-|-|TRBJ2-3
CASSRPPLYTQYF
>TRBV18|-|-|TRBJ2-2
CASSPQGVPGELFF
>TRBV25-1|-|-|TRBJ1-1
CASRSRDVSEAFF
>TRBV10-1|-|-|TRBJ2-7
CASSDLGQQYF
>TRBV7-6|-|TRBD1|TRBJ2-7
CASSLGGTGEQYF
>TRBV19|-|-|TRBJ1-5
CASSIATHGNQPQHF
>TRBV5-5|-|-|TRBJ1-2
CASRTTGISGTYGYTF
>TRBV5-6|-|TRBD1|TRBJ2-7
CASSSRNRGSSYEQYF
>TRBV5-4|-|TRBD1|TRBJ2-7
CASSQGQGRYEQYF
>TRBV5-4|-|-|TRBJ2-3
CASSLGQERSTDTQYF
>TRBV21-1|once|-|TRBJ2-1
CASSRRHEQFF
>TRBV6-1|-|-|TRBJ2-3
CASSRAGTSTQYF
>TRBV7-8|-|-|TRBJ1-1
CASSLRGGGTEAFF
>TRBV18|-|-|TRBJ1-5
CASSQEGIGNQPQHF
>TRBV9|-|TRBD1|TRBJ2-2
CASSFQGQGGGGELFF
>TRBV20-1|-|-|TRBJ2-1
CSARAGEQFF
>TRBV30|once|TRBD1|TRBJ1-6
CAWKSPRRGNSPLHF
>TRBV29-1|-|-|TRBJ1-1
CSVRRGGMGEAFF
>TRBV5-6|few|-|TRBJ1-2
CASSLRVRNYGYTF
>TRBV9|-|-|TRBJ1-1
CASSVVGQVRGEAFF
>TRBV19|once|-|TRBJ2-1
CASSIWWADEDEQFF
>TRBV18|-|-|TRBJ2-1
CASSPGVRGYNEQFF
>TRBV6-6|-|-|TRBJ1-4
CASSYSNRGYEKLFF
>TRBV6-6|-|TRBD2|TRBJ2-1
CASSTSLAGGAVEQFF
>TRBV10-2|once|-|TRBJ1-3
CASSESGNTIYF
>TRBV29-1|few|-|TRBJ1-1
CSVERGNTEAFF
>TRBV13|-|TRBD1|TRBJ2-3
CASSLVWTGVDTQYF
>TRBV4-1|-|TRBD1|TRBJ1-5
CASSQVTQAGQANQPQHF
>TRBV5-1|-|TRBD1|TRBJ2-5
CASSPGGQGKETQYF
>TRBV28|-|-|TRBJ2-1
CASIDPGARGEQFF
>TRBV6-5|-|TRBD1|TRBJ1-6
CASRSGTGISPLHF
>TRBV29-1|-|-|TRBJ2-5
CSVAHRIGETQYF
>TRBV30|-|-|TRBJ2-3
CAWRGDTQYF
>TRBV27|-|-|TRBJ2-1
CASSAWVAWGSANEQFF
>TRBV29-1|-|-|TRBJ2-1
CSVLPSGNEQFF
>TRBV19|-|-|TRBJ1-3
CASSIAGNSGNTIYF
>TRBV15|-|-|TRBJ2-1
CATSRELVSNEQFF
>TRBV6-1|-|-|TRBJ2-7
CASTLSLNQYF
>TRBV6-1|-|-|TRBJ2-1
CASSEGRPLQFF
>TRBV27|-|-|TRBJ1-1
CASSPRGSWTEAFF
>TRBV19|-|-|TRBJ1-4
CASSIGGRRSNEKLFF
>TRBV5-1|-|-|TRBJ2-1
CASSPLVGDGNEQFF
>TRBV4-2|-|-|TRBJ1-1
CASSQGRASEAFF
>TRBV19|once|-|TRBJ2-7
CASRSSSYEQYF
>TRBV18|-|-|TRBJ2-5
CASSLGHVQETQYF
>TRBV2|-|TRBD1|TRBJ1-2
CASSDRSGQTNYGYTF
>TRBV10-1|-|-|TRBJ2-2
CASSRGSGELFF
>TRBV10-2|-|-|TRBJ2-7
CASSLDRFYEQYF
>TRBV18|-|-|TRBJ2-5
CASSPRRASSEETQYF
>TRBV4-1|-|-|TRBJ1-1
CASSPLPGLKAFF
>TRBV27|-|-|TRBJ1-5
CASSFGDSNQPQHF
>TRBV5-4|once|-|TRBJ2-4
CASSSPGIGKNIQYF
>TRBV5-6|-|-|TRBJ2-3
CASSGRSGLSTDTQYF
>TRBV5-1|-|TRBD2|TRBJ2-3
CASSLRLAASTDTQYF
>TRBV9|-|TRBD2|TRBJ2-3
CASSVAVGGGTDTQYF
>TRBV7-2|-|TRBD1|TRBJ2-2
CASTHPGTGGTGELFF